These 27 T cell receptor beta chains share one sample of origin, sequenced in a study of T cell repertoires in cytomegalovirus infection. TCRdb fed the reads into MiXCR, producing one record per CDR3 protein. The sample holds a few hundred thousand distinct CDR3 sequences; roughly 13% are singletons and the top ten take roughly 8.7%. Sample: PBMCs. These receptors all stem from a human donor in good health (CMV status not recorded). Some clones in this sample may be carry-over from other donors' samples.

CDR3 DNA sequence: TGCAGTGCTAGTCTCCTGGTGACCCGGGAGACCCAGTACTTC. This codes for CSASLLVTRETQYF. This chain joins TRBV20-1 and TRBJ2-5; D gene uncertain. CDR3 length: 14 amino acids. Trimming shortened V by 3 bases and J by 5 bases, and 16 bases separated the two germline ends. From germline, CDR1 is DFQATT and CDR2 SNEGSKA (reference sequence).

This chain links TRBV6-5 with TRBJ1-6; the D is unclear. Trimming removed 6 bases from V and 0 bases from J, with 12 bases in between. This CDR3 is 16 amino acids long. Germline-derived CDR1 and CDR2 are MNHEY and SVGAGI. CDR3 amino acids: CASSHAASSYNSPLHF. The CDR3 nucleotides read TGTGCCAGCAGCCACGCGGCGAGCTCCTATAATTCACCCCTCCACTTT.

This clonotype has only a few counts. The chain carries TRBV27 and TRBJ2-3; D is unclear. Between the trimmed V and J ends, which lost 6 bases and 5 bases, there was a span of 12 bases. The V gene's germline CDR1 is MNHEY and CDR2 SMNVEV (reference sequence). The CDR3 is 13 amino acids. The CDR3 sequence: CASRGVPEDTQYF. DNA of the CDR3: TGTGCCAGCAGAGGTGTCCCCGAAGATACGCAGTATTTT.

This rearrangement joins TRBV19 to TRBJ1-2; no clear D gene. V was clipped by 6 bases and J by 1 base, with 9 bases between them. CDR1 and CDR2 (germline): LNHDA, SQIVND (reference sequence). The CDR3 totals 13 residues. The CDR3 sequence: CASRTAINYGYTF. CDR3 nucleotide sequence: TGTGCCAGTAGAACTGCCATTAACTATGGCTACACCTTC.

The chain combines TRBV27 with TRBJ2-1; D gene uncertain. Per germline, CDR1 MNHEY and CDR2 SMNVEV (reference sequence). V shed 3 bases and J shed 4 bases, with 13 bases lying between them. The CDR3 consists of 15 residues. In nucleotides, the CDR3 is TGTGCCAGCAGTTTGCTGACGGAACTTTACAATGAGCAGTTCTTC. Translated: CASSLLTELYNEQFF.

This clonotype was detected many times. V and J are TRBV7-6 and TRBJ1-1; the match to TRBD1 covers 9 bases. The CDR3 has 15 residues. The V gene's germline CDR1 is SGHVS and CDR2 FNYEAQ. V was pared by 2 bases and J by 5 bases, with 6 bases of the junction left unmatched. The CDR3 region has the DNA TGTGCCAGCAGCTTAATCGGACAGGGGAGGACTGAAGCTTTCTTT. Protein sequence: CASSLIGQGRTEAFF.

This clonotype has a count of ten or more. The chain couples TRBV15 to TRBJ2-5; D not resolved. Trimming took off 1 base at V and 3 bases at J, with 12 bases between the two ends. In germline, CDR1 is LNHNV, CDR2 YYDKDF (reference sequence). CDR3 size: 15 residues. Written as DNA, the CDR3 is TGTGCCACCAGCAGAGTTTTAGCTCAAAAAGAGACCCAGTACTTC. It is translated as CATSRVLAQKETQYF.

This clonotype came up many times. The genes are TRBV12-3 or TRBV12-4 and TRBJ1-1; the D gene is possibly TRBD1 (5 bases). CDR3 length: 13 amino acids. V dropped 2 bases and J dropped 8 bases, with 12 bases sitting between them. Here the CDR3 reads CASSLLQQAEAFF. The CDR3, as DNA: TGTGCCAGCAGTTTACTCCAACAGGCAGAAGCTTTCTTT.

At least ten counts were recorded for this clonotype. The V call is TRBV7-3, the J call TRBJ2-1; TRBD2 matches 9 bases. The trim removed 2 bases at V and 3 bases at J, leaving 2 bases unmatched. The CDR3 contains 15 residues. Germline V gene data show CDR1 as SGHTA and CDR2 as FQGTGA. CDR3 sequence (DNA): TGTGCCAGCAGCTTAGGGCGGGGGGGCTACAATGAGCAGTTCTTC. It codes for CASSLGRGGYNEQFF.

The chain employs TRBV29-1 and TRBJ2-3; the match to TRBD2 covers 10 bases. After removal of 6 bases from V and 10 bases from J, the junction contained 25 bases not matched to a gene. This CDR3 contains 18 residues. Germline values: CDR1 SQVTM, CDR2 ANQGSEA. This CDR3 is CSVAAGGLLRTLIQAQYF. The DNA of the CDR3 is TGCAGCGTAGCAGCGGGAGGGCTCCTTAGAACCCTCATTCAGGCGCAGTATTTT.

This clonotype appeared a few times. This rearrangement joins TRBV7-2 to TRBJ2-3; TRBD2 aligns across 12 bases. Germline V gives CDR1 SGHTA, CDR2 FQGNSA. V lost 3 bases, J lost 5 bases, and 3 bases stayed unmatched. This CDR3 is 15 amino acids long. CDR3 bases: TGTGCCAGCAGCTTCCTGGGACTAGCGGGAGATACGCAGTATTTT. Translating gives CASSFLGLAGDTQYF. The variable domain in full, with the rest retrieved from reference TRBV7-2 and TRBJ2-3, is GAGVSQSPSNKVTEKGKDVELRCDPISGHTALYWYRQSLGQGLEFLIYFQGNSAPDKSGLPSDRFSAERTGGSVSTLTIQRTQQEDSAVYLCASSFLGLAGDTQYFGPGTRLTVL.

V usage is TRBV28 and J usage is TRBJ2-5, with TRBD1 matching over 9 bases. CDR1 and CDR2 (germline): MDHEN, SYDVKM. The CDR3 extends over 13 amino acids. Trimming removed 6 bases from V and 7 bases from J; junction bases left unmatched: 6. CDR3 DNA sequence: TGTGCCAGCAGCAGACAGGGGGATCGGACCCAGTACTTC. Translation: CASSRQGDRTQYF.

Many counts were recorded for this clonotype. The chain couples TRBV7-2 to TRBJ1-4, with 7 bases aligning to TRBD1. Germline V gene lookup returns CDR1 SGHTA and CDR2 FQGNSA. The junction had 8 bases not matched to a gene; V was cut back by 2 bases and J by 8 bases. The length of the CDR3 is 15 residues. CDR3 nucleotide sequence: TGTGCCAGCAGCTTAACGACAGGGAGAGGAGAAAAACTGTTTTTT. This gives the protein CASSLTTGRGEKLFF.

The chain is built from TRBV29-1 and TRBJ2-5; D is perhaps TRBD1 (6 bases). V was clipped by 0 bases and J by 0 bases, with 8 bases between them. Looked up from germline, CDR1 is SQVTM and CDR2 is ANQGSEA. The CDR3 runs to 14 residues. In nucleotides, the CDR3 is TGCAGCGTTGAAGAGGGGGCGTACCAAGAGACCCAGTACTTC. As protein: CSVEEGAYQETQYF.

For this clonotype: Likely a read error: the CDR3 ends without its conserved phenylalanine or tryptophan. This chain uses TRBV6-5 with TRBJ1-5, with D maybe TRBD1 (5 bases). CDR3 length equals 14 residues. Deletions cut 3 bases from V and 6 bases from J, with 12 bases between. The germline gives CDR1 MNHEY, CDR2 SVGAGI. The CDR3 DNA reads as TGTGCCAGCAGTTATAATGAGGGGCGTCAGCCCCAGCATCTT. This sequence encodes CASSYNEGRQPQHL.

The V and J genes are TRBV14 and TRBJ2-7, with D unresolved. This CDR3 has 13 residues. The germline gives CDR1 SGHDN, CDR2 FVKESK. Trimming took 5 bases from V and 5 from J, leaving 13 bases between them. This CDR3 is CASSSWDRDEQYF. CDR3 nucleotide sequence: TGTGCCAGCAGCTCATGGGATAGGGACGAGCAGTACTTC.

The chain combines TRBV6-2 or TRBV6-3 with TRBJ2-6; D not resolved. Trimming removed 6 bases from V and 4 bases from J, with 13 bases in between. CDR1 and CDR2 from the germline V gene are MNHEY and SVGEGT. The CDR3 has 15 residues. The CDR3 bases are TGTGCCAGCAGCACCGCTGCCGCAGGGGCCAACGTCCTGACTTTC. Residues: CASSTAAAGANVLTF.

The chain uses TRBV3-1 and TRBJ1-2, with a tentative D call TRBD1 (5 bases). There are 13 residues in the CDR3. Germline CDR1 is LGHDT and CDR2 is YNNKEL (reference sequence). Trimming removed 1 base at V and 7 bases at J, with 10 bases between. The CDR3 loop is CASSQGGSAGYTF. The CDR3 region has the DNA TGTGCCAGCAGCCAAGGGGGGAGCGCTGGCTACACCTTC.

In this sample, this clonotype turned up many times. V and J are TRBV7-2 and TRBJ1-2; maybe TRBD1 (6 bases). Germline V CDR1 and CDR2: SGHTA, FQGNSA. Trimming stripped 4 bases from V and 7 bases from J, with 13 bases between. The CDR3 is made up of 13 amino acids. The CDR3 sequence: CASSSNRDTGYTF. The CDR3 bases are TGTGCCAGCAGCTCCAACCGGGACACTGGCTACACCTTC.

This clonotype was counted ten times or more. V usage is TRBV7-3 and J usage is TRBJ2-2; weak D call: TRBD2 (6 bases). Germline CDR1 and CDR2: SGHTA and FQGTGA. The V gene lost 5 bases and the J gene lost 7 bases, with 17 bases spanning the gap. CDR3 length equals 15 residues. DNA of the CDR3: TGTGCCAGCAGCCTGTCCGGGAGTCGGGGCGGGGAGCTGTTTTTT. Its translation: CASSLSGSRGGELFF.

The chain uses TRBV5-6 and TRBJ2-5, with D perhaps matching TRBD1 or TRBD2 (6 bases each). V lost 7 bases to trimming and J lost 5 bases, with 15 bases between them. The CDR3 has 13 amino acids. CDR1 is SGHDT and CDR2 is YYEEEE in the germline V gene. For the CDR3, the DNA is TGTGCCAGCGAGGGGGGCGCGGGGGAGACCCAGTACTTC. Encoded protein: CASEGGAGETQYF.

This clonotype appeared a few times. The chain has TRBV6-1 and TRBJ1-3; 10 bases align to TRBD1. The junction had 10 bases not matched to a gene; V was cut back by 7 bases and J by 4 bases. The V gene's germline CDR1 is MNHNS and CDR2 SASEGT. This CDR3 has 16 amino acids. DNA for the CDR3: TGTGCCAGCACCAGAGGACAGGGGGATTTCGGAAACACCATATATTTT. It translates to CASTRGQGDFGNTIYF.

The chain employs TRBV20-1 and TRBJ2-7; a weak D match, TRBD1 (6 bases). Germline V gives CDR1 DFQATT, CDR2 SNEGSKA (reference sequence). The CDR3 covers 13 residues. V lost 1 base to trimming and J lost 3 bases, with 10 bases between them. The CDR3 DNA reads as TGCAGTGCTAGAGGAGGGGGAATCTACGAGCAGTACTTC. This codes for CSARGGGIYEQYF.

V and J are TRBV12-3 or TRBV12-4 and TRBJ1-1; D unclear. The CDR3 is made up of 15 amino acids. Trimming took off 5 bases at V and 6 bases at J, with 19 bases between the two ends. In DNA form, the CDR3 reads TGTGCCAGCAGTGAACCTCAAGGGTCTCACCCTGAAGCTTTCTTT. It translates to CASSEPQGSHPEAFF.

Many counts were recorded for this clonotype. The rearrangement joins TRBV11-2 to TRBJ2-3; a possible D gene is TRBD1 (6 bases). The germline V gene encodes CDR1 SGHAT and CDR2 FQNNGV. V dropped 1 base and J dropped 7 bases, with 15 bases sitting between them. The CDR3 contains 15 residues. This CDR3 is CASSLGLGGENTQYF. The CDR3 DNA reads as TGTGCCAGCAGCTTAGGATTAGGGGGAGAAAATACGCAGTATTTT.

Regarding this clonotype: A much larger clone is a single base away; this may be a read error. CDR3 in DNA: TGCAGTGCTAGAGACCCCCGGACTAGCGGTAGCACAGATACGCAGTATTTT. Translated, it gives CSARDPRTSGSTDTQYF. The rearrangement joins TRBV20-1 to TRBJ2-3; 10 positions agree with TRBD2. The CDR3 sequence is 17 residues long. Losses at the gene ends were 0 bases for V and 0 bases for J; bases not matched to a gene: 6. Germline V gene lookup returns CDR1 DFQATT and CDR2 SNEGSKA (reference sequence).

This clonotype was counted ten times or more. The chain is built from TRBV18 and TRBJ1-6, with unresolved D. Germline V gives CDR1 KGHSH, CDR2 LQKENI. Trimming cost V 2 bases and J 7 bases, with 3 bases left between them. The length of the CDR3 is 12 residues. This chain's CDR3 is CASSPMNSPLHF. The CDR3 DNA follows: TGTGCCAGCTCACCAATGAATTCACCCCTCCACTTT.